This T cell receptor (beta chain) was sequenced for a study of response to subunit inactivated influenza vaccine. TCRdb processed the RT-PCR reads anew with MiXCR; each CDR3 protein has one entry. The sample shows under 200,000 distinct CDR3 sequences, roughly 10% of them seen only once. Germline CDR1 is MDHEN and CDR2 is SYDVKM. V lost 9 bases and J lost 2; bases outside the gene matches: 15. This CDR3 spans 17 amino acids. The source of this sequence is a man aged 45-60 years who received an inactivated influenza vaccine. Sample: non-naive T cells sorted from PBMCs, taken roughly 47 days after vaccination. The chain links TRBV28 to TRBJ1-5, with TRBD1 matching 8 bases. Written as DNA, the CDR3 is TGTGCCAGTTTGGAGGGAGGTTGGGGACAGGGCAATCAGCCCCAGCATTTT. As protein: CASLEGGWGQGNQPQHF.